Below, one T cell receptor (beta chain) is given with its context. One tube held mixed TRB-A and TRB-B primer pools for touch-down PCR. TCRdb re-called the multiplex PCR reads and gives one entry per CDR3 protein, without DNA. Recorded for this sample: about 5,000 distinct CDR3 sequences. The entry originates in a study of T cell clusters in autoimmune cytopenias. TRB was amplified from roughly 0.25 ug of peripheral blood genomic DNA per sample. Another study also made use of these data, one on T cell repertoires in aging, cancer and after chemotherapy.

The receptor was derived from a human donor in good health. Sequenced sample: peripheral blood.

This CDR3 reads CASSPPGQGPFENEKLFF. The rearrangement uses TRBV5-4 and TRBJ1-4; TCRdb gives TRBD1 as the D gene, but with no DNA this cannot be confirmed. The germline V gene encodes CDR1 SGHNT and CDR2 YYREEE (reference sequence). CDR3 length equals 18 residues.